This T cell receptor beta chain comes out of a study of cytomegalovirus exposure and HLA in healthy donors. At the level of the study: Per a later analysis, the roughly 700 first-cohort and some 110 validation repertoires shared one platform.

Trimming took off 6 bases at V and 6 bases at J, with 17 bases between the two ends. In germline, CDR1 is MNHEY, CDR2 SVGAGI. The CDR3 is 15 amino acids. About this clone: What it binds is not known.

Study observations and caveats: Subsequent analysis showed first-cohort TCR clusters tending to co-occur in some 120 validation repertoires. Overall, about 160 TCR beta chains were annotated as cytomegalovirus-associated. Many donors carried some public TCRs, although rarity characterized most TCR sequences.

Clones were read by immunoSEQ multiplex PCR, and TCRdb kept only the in-frame ones, dropping some. The table includes approximately 100,000 clones, approximately 88% detected once. This TCR came from a woman between 25 and 40 years old in good health and CMV-seronegative. The specimen sequenced was PBMCs. This chain connects TRBV6-5 to TRBJ2-2; perhaps TRBD2 as D (6 bases). This CDR3 is CASRQPGLRSGELFF. In DNA form, the CDR3 reads TGTGCCAGCAGGCAACCGGGACTCCGTTCCGGGGAGCTGTTTTTT.